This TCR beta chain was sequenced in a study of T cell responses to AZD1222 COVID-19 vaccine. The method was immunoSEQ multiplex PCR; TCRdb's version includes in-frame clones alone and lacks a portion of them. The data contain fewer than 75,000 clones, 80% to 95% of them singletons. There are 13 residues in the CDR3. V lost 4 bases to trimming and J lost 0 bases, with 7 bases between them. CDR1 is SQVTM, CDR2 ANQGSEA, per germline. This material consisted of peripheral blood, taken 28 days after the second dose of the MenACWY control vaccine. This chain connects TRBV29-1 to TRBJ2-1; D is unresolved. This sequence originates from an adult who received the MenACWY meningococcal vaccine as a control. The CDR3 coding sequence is TGCAGCGTTGTTTTGGTCTCCTACAATGAGCAGTTCTTC. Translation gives CSVVLVSYNEQFF.